This is a list of T cell receptor beta chains from one sample in a study of T-cell reconstitution after alpha-beta-depleted transplantation in children. Each CDR3 protein gets one entry after TCRdb re-called the PCR reads with MiXCR. The table has about a million distinct CDR3 sequences, about 29% seen once. Here the sequenced sample was PBMCs, mostly from graft donor cells, taken 360 days after TCRalphabeta/CD19-depleted stem cell transplant. The source of these receptors is a boy in the first two years of life who had a stem cell transplant for SCID, so the T cells may come from the graft donor. Each CDR3 is given without its conserved first and last residue. Fields, in order: V gene, J gene, CDR3 protein.

>TRBV6-1|TRBJ2-5
ASGTDSVSQETQY
>TRBV6-5|TRBJ1-1
ASSYPRGQARNTEAF
>TRBV10-3|TRBJ2-7
AISADVSYEQY
>TRBV28|TRBJ1-4
ASSFIRLGPTTNEKLF
>TRBV5-6|TRBJ2-1
ASSPFLSGPSSYNEQF
>TRBV7-2|TRBJ2-5
ASSLALAGTGVQETQY
>TRBV20-1|TRBJ2-1
SARGRDKEYNEQF
>TRBV6-1|TRBJ1-1
ASSGWDTEAF
>TRBV7-8|TRBJ2-7
ASSPGPPTGGYEQY
>TRBV2|TRBJ1-5
ASSEMDTSNQPQH
>TRBV20-1|TRBJ1-1
SARDYRGQTEAF
>TRBV5-1|TRBJ1-3
ASSWGQGVSLSGNTIY
>TRBV3-1|TRBJ1-1
ASGPDLDRTEAF
>TRBV4-1|TRBJ2-2
ASSLTQGNGELF
>TRBV11-2|TRBJ2-7
ASSLDFMGQVYEQY
>TRBV12-3/TRBV12-4|TRBJ2-7
ASSFSRQGEQY
>TRBV5-1|TRBJ2-3
ASSKWTGSTDTQY
>TRBV12-3/TRBV12-4|TRBJ2-1
ASSFRQAGPPGNEQF
>TRBV6-2/TRBV6-3|TRBJ1-1
ASSYPTDRGLNTEAF
>TRBV7-2|TRBJ2-4
ASSQGQALRFNIQY
>TRBV5-5|TRBJ1-4
ASSPQGPEKLF
>TRBV29-1|TRBJ1-1
SVERGQGTEAF
>TRBV5-1|TRBJ2-3
ASRPSGTYTDTQY
>TRBV28|TRBJ2-5
ASSRKVGAGSQETQY
>TRBV9|TRBJ2-2
ASSTRTADTGELF
>TRBV9|TRBJ2-7
ASSAGDRGHEQY
>TRBV6-5|TRBJ2-1
ASFREFPF
>TRBV4-2|TRBJ1-5
ASSQDGEGGQPQH
>TRBV29-1|TRBJ2-1
SGAGGFSYNEQF
>TRBV3-1|TRBJ2-5
ASSQMGYQETQY
>TRBV7-2|TRBJ2-7
ASSLRGGIPYEQY
>TRBV9|TRBJ2-5
ASSINPGLAGGIQETQY
>TRBV20-1|TRBJ1-3
SAPTGGSLNTIY
>TRBV3-1|TRBJ2-1
ASSQGVLRNEQF
>TRBV11-2|TRBJ2-7
ASSFTQGYEQY
>TRBV5-1|TRBJ2-7
ASSPPTGGWSEQY
>TRBV20-1|TRBJ2-7
SARDGADPYEQY
>TRBV20-1|TRBJ2-3
SARWGGGAGDTQY
>TRBV12-3/TRBV12-4|TRBJ1-4
ASSPPPSGEKLF
>TRBV20-1|TRBJ2-5
SASTLAGGGETQY
>TRBV5-6|TRBJ1-2
ASSLVHGTGGFGYT
>TRBV5-1|TRBJ2-1
ASSLGTPRGEQF
>TRBV20-1|TRBJ2-3
SASGLADPTDTQY
>TRBV24-1|TRBJ2-1
ATSDSPSNEQF
>TRBV7-9|TRBJ2-7
ASSPVDEGEQY
>TRBV9|TRBJ1-1
ASSATQGGRAEAF
>TRBV11-2|TRBJ2-3
ASSFVRLAGVGTDTQY
>TRBV5-1|TRBJ2-1
ASSLWAANNEQF
>TRBV12-3/TRBV12-4|TRBJ1-4
ASRTTGPSNEKLF
>TRBV5-1|TRBJ1-1
ASSLGSRDVNTEAF
>TRBV5-1|TRBJ1-3
ASYLEGGNTIY
>TRBV9|TRBJ2-2
ASSIEGSGAGELF
>TRBV12-3/TRBV12-4|TRBJ2-2
ASSLGGRYSNTGELF
>TRBV7-6|TRBJ2-7
ASSFRGMQGGDSYEQY
>TRBV20-1|TRBJ2-5
SAYKTGGGAETQY
>TRBV3-1|TRBJ2-1
ASSYLAGTYNEQF
>TRBV27|TRBJ1-2
ASSSGQGENYGYT
>TRBV29-1|TRBJ2-7
SVLVSSYEQY
>TRBV29-1|TRBJ1-1
SVGDRATEAF